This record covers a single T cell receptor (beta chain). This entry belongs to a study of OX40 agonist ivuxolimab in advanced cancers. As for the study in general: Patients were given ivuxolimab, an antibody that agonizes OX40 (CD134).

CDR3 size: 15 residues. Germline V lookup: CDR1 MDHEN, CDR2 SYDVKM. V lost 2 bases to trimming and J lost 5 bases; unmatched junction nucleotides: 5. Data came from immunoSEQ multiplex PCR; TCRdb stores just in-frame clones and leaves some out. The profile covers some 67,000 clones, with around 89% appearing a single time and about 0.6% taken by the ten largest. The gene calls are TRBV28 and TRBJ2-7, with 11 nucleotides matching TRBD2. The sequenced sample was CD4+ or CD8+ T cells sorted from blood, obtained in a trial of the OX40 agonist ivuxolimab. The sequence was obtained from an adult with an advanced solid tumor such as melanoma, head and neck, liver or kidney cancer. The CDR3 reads CASSLVSGGAHEQYF. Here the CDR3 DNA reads TGTGCCAGCAGTTTAGTTAGCGGGGGGGCCCACGAGCAGTACTTC.